A single sample gave rise to the 21 T cell receptor beta chains below, sequenced in a study of T cell responses to AZD1222 COVID-19 vaccine. TCRdb's copy holds only in-frame clones and misses some; the assay was immunoSEQ multiplex PCR. The repertoire holds about 47,000 clones, with around 80% as singletons. Sequenced material: peripheral blood, taken on day 0 of MenACWY control vaccination. The receptors here all came from an adult in good health.

The CDR3 here is CASRRESNQPQHF. The CDR3, as DNA: TGTGCCAGCAGGAGGGAGAGCAATCAGCCCCAGCATTTT. This chain uses TRBV2 with TRBJ1-5; no clear D. CDR1 and CDR2 (germline): SNHLY, FYNNEI. The CDR3 spans 13 residues. Trimming took off 6 bases at V and 1 base at J, with 7 bases between the two ends.

V is TRBV28 and J is TRBJ2-7; D remains ambiguous. Germline V gives CDR1 MDHEN, CDR2 SYDVKM. Trimming cost V 6 bases and J 3 bases, with 12 bases left between them. The CDR3 totals 13 residues. This chain's CDR3 is CASRHRWGYEQYF. DNA of the CDR3: TGTGCCAGCAGACACCGCTGGGGCTACGAGCAGTACTTC.

The chain is built from TRBV15 and TRBJ1-5, with D perhaps matching TRBD1 (6 bases). V dropped 0 bases and J dropped 6 bases, with 15 bases sitting between them. The CDR3 has 16 residues. Germline assignment: CDR1 LNHNV and CDR2 YYDKDF (reference sequence). For the CDR3, the DNA is TGTGCCACCAGCAGAGAAAGGACGGGGGGGCTTCAGCCCCAGCATTTT. Residues: CATSRERTGGLQPQHF.

This clone was seen only once. The chain joins TRBV30 to TRBJ1-2; 9 bases agree with TRBD1. Germline CDR1 and CDR2: GTSNPN and SVGIG (reference sequence). The CDR3 length is 13 residues. V dropped 0 bases and J dropped 8; count of bases not matched to a gene: 4. The CDR3 loop reads CAWSVRQGGGYTF. The CDR3 coding sequence is TGTGCCTGGAGTGTCAGACAGGGGGGCGGCTACACCTTC.

This clone was detected a few times. This chain uses TRBV3-1 (or the pseudogene TRBV3-2) with TRBJ2-1, with no clear D. CDR3 size: 13 residues. Germline V lookup: CDR1 LGHDT, CDR2 YNNKEL (reference sequence). Trimming shortened V by 0 bases and J by 7 bases, and 7 bases separated the two germline ends. The CDR3 protein is CASSQDTENEQFF. Written as DNA, the CDR3 is TGTGCCAGCAGCCAAGACACGGAGAATGAGCAGTTCTTC.

The V and J genes are TRBV9 and TRBJ1-1; 8 nucleotides agree with TRBD1. The CDR3 is 15 residues long. Germline values: CDR1 SGDLS, CDR2 YYNGEE. Trimming at V came to 1 base and at J to 1 base, leaving 3 bases not matched to a gene. CDR3 sequence (DNA): TGTGCCAGCAGCGTATCTGGGACAGGGAACACTGAAGCTTTCTTT. Amino acid sequence: CASSVSGTGNTEAFF.

The CDR3 DNA sequence: TGTGCCAGCTCACCGGCTAGCGGGAACTACGAGCAGTACTTC. Protein product: CASSPASGNYEQYF. V is TRBV18 and J is TRBJ2-7; TRBD2 matches 9 bases. The CDR3 totals 14 residues. Germline V gives CDR1 KGHSH, CDR2 LQKENI. V was clipped by 3 bases and J by 3 bases; unmatched bases: 3.

V and J are TRBV2 and TRBJ2-2, with 12 bases that match TRBD1. Trimming took 2 bases from V and 7 from J; bases not matched to a gene: 11. The CDR3 sequence is 18 residues long. Germline CDR1 and CDR2: SNHLY and FYNNEI. The DNA for the CDR3 is TGTGCCAGCAGTGAACTAGGGGACAGGGGGCCACAGGGCGGGGAGCTGTTTTTT. This gives the protein CASSELGDRGPQGGELFF. Full variable domain (missing parts from reference TRBV2 and TRBJ2-2): EPEVTQTPSHQVTQMGQEVILRCVPISNHLYFYWYRQILGQKVEFLVSFYNNEISEKSEIFDDQFSVERPDGSNFTLKIRSTKLEDSAMYFCASSELGDRGPQGGELFFGEGSRLTVL.

This chain uses TRBV7-9 with TRBJ1-1; D remains ambiguous. Germline CDR1 SEHNR, CDR2 FQNEAQ (reference sequence). The CDR3 is made up of 15 amino acids. The V end was cut by 0 bases, the J end by 0 bases, with 8 bases between. In DNA, the CDR3 is TGTGCCAGCAGCTTAGCTGGGGAAATGAACACTGAAGCTTTCTTT. It encodes CASSLAGEMNTEAFF.

This clone was seen more than once but under ten times. The genes are TRBV6-4 and TRBJ1-1, with D perhaps matching TRBD1 (5 bases). There are 13 residues in the CDR3. The germline V gene encodes CDR1 MRHNA and CDR2 SNTAGT. The V end was cut by 6 bases, the J end by 7 bases, with 15 bases between. CDR3 sequence reads: CASSSERGDEAFF. The CDR3 region has the DNA TGTGCCAGCAGCTCGGAGAGGGGCGATGAAGCTTTCTTT.

V gene TRBV6-5 combines with J gene TRBJ1-1, with D possibly matching TRBD1 (6 bases). V lost 5 bases, J lost 0 bases, and 10 bases lay in between. There are 14 residues in the CDR3. Germline CDR1 and CDR2: MNHEY and SVGAGI. The CDR3 sequence is CASSQGRMNTEAFF. The CDR3 DNA reads TGTGCCAGCAGTCAGGGGAGGATGAACACTGAAGCTTTCTTT.

V is TRBV2 and J is TRBJ1-5; TRBD1 matches at 7 bases. Germline V gives CDR1 SNHLY, CDR2 FYNNEI. This CDR3 comprises 15 residues. V gave up 3 bases and J gave up 2 bases; unmatched junction bases: 4. The CDR3 DNA is TGTGCCAGCAGTGAGTGGGACAGCCGCAATCAGCCCCAGCATTTT. Translated, it gives CASSEWDSRNQPQHF.

The chain couples TRBV3-1 (or the pseudogene TRBV3-2) to TRBJ2-5; 14 positions agree with TRBD2. This CDR3 has 17 residues. The germline CDR1 and CDR2 sequences are LGHDT and YNNKEL (reference sequence). V shed 5 bases and J 5 bases; nucleotides not matched to a gene: 10. CDR3 amino acids: CASSSGLAGGGWETQYF. Written as DNA, the CDR3 is TGTGCCAGCAGCTCCGGACTAGCGGGAGGTGGTTGGGAGACCCAGTACTTC.

This chain connects TRBV5-1 to TRBJ2-7, with TRBD2 identical over 7 bases. This CDR3 is built from 15 residues. Trimming took 2 bases from V and 1 from J; bases not matched to a gene: 6. Germline V gene lookup returns CDR1 SGHRS and CDR2 YFSETQ. The CDR3 reads CASSFGAGESYEQYF. CDR3 coding DNA: TGCGCCAGCAGCTTCGGGGCGGGAGAGTCCTACGAGCAGTACTTC.

The rearrangement uses TRBV24-1 and TRBJ2-1; the D gene is possibly TRBD1 (5 bases). Trimming took off 4 bases at V and 7 bases at J, with 13 bases between the two ends. This CDR3 has 14 residues. Looked up from germline, CDR1 is KGHDR and CDR2 is SFDVKD. CDR3 sequence: CATSEGRHQNEQFF. For the CDR3, the DNA is TGTGCCACCAGTGAGGGGCGGCATCAAAATGAGCAGTTCTTC.

The chain joins TRBV3-1 (or the pseudogene TRBV3-2) to TRBJ1-1; a possible D gene is TRBD1 (5 bases). The V end was cut by 4 bases, the J end by 1 base, with 16 bases between. Germline CDR1 and CDR2: LGHDT and YNNKEL (reference sequence). The CDR3 is made up of 16 amino acids. The CDR3 region is CASSLQGPGGNTEAFF. Written as DNA, the CDR3 is TGTGCCAGCAGCCTTCAGGGACCCGGGGGGAACACTGAAGCTTTCTTT.

The chain combines TRBV19 with TRBJ1-1; TRBD1 agrees at 7 bases. CDR1 is LNHDA, CDR2 SQIVND, per germline (reference sequence). The CDR3 spans 16 residues. With 3 bases clipped from V and 0 bases from J, the junction kept 7 bases outside the gene matches. The CDR3 spells CASSMYQGVVNTEAFF. CDR3 in DNA: TGTGCCAGTAGTATGTATCAGGGGGTCGTGAACACTGAAGCTTTCTTT. Using reference TRBV19 and TRBJ1-1 for the parts outside the CDR3, the full variable domain is DGGITQSPKYLFRKEGQNVTLSCEQNLNHDAMYWYRQDPGQGLRLIYYSQIVNDFQKGDIAEGYSVSREKKESFPLTVTSAQKNPTAFYLCASSMYQGVVNTEAFFGQGTRLTVV.

The rearrangement links TRBV7-9 to TRBJ2-7, with TRBD1 matching 9 bases. The CDR3 extends over 17 amino acids. Germline V gene sequence: CDR1 SEHNR, CDR2 FQNEAQ (reference sequence). The V gene end was trimmed by 4 bases and the J gene end by 2 bases; junction bases not matched to a gene: 12. The CDR3 coding sequence is TGTGCCAGCAGCTATATTTCCGGGACAGGGACCGCCTACGAGCAGTACTTC. Its protein is CASSYISGTGTAYEQYF.

The chain combines TRBV24-1 with TRBJ1-5; possible D gene TRBD1, 5 bases. Germline loops: CDR1 KGHDR, CDR2 SFDVKD. With 6 bases removed from V and 2 bases from J, the gap between germline ends came to 10 bases. The CDR3 sequence is 14 residues long. The CDR3 DNA follows: TGTGCCACCAGTCGGGGCAGCCGCAATCAGCCCCAGCATTTT. The encoded protein is CATSRGSRNQPQHF.

This rearrangement joins TRBV2 to TRBJ2-3, with 11 bases aligning to TRBD2. Trimming removed 4 bases from V and 0 bases from J; junction bases left unmatched: 3. CDR3 length equals 16 residues. Germline V gene lookup returns CDR1 SNHLY and CDR2 FYNNEI. The CDR3 DNA reads as TGTGCCAGCAGTGTCAGACTAGCGGGAAGCACAGATACGCAGTATTTT. Translated: CASSVRLAGSTDTQYF.

This clone occurred once. The chain has TRBV2 and TRBJ1-2, with 7 bases that match TRBD1. Trimming removed 6 bases from V and 8 bases from J; junction bases left unmatched: 12. Germline CDR1 and CDR2: SNHLY and FYNNEI. The CDR3 is 14 amino acids. CDR3 sequence reads: CASSVGQTLGGYTF. CDR3 in DNA: TGTGCCAGCAGCGTGGGACAGACTCTAGGAGGCTACACCTTC.